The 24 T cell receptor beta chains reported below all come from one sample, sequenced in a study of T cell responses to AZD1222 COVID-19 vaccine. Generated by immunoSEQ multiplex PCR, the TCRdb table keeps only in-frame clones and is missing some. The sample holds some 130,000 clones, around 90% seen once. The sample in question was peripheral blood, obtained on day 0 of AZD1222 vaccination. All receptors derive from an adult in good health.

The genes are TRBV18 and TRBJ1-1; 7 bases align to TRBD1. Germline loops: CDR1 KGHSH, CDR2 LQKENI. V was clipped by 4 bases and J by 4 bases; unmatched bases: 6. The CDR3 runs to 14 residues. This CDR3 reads CASSRMTGSTEAFF. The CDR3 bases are TGTGCCAGCTCACGGATGACAGGGAGCACTGAAGCTTTCTTT.

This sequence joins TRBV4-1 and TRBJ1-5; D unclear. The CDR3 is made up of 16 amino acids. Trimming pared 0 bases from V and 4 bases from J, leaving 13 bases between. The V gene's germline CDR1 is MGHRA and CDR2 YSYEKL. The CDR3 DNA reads TGCGCCAGCAGCCAAGAAGTTCCCGTCCAAAATCAGCCCCAGCATTTT. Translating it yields CASSQEVPVQNQPQHF.

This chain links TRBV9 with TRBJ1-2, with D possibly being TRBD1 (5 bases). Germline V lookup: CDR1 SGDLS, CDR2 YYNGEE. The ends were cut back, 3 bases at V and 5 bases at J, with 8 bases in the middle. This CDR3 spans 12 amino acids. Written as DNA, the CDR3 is TGTGCCAGCAGCGCCGACAGATATGGCTACACCTTC. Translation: CASSADRYGYTF. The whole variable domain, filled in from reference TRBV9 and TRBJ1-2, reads DSGVTQTPKHLITATGQRVTLRCSPRSGDLSVYWYQQSLDQGLQFLIQYYNGEERAKGNILERFSAQQFPDLHSELNLSSLELGDSALYFCASSADRYGYTFGSGTRLTVV.

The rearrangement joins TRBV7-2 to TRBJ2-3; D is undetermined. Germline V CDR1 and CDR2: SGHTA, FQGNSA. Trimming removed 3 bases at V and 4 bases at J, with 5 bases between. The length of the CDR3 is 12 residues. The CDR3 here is CASSFYADTQYF. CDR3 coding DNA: TGTGCCAGCAGCTTTTATGCAGATACGCAGTATTTT. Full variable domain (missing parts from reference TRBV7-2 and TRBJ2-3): GAGVSQSPSNKVTEKGKDVELRCDPISGHTALYWYRQSLGQGLEFLIYFQGNSAPDKSGLPSDRFSAERTGGSVSTLTIQRTQQEDSAVYLCASSFYADTQYFGPGTRLTVL.

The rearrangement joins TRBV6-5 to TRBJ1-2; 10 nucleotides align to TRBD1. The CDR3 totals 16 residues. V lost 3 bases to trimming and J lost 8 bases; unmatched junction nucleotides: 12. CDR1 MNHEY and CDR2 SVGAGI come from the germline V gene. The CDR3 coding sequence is TGTGCCAGCAGTTATTGGACAGGGGGAATACCTATAGGCTACACCTTC. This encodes CASSYWTGGIPIGYTF.

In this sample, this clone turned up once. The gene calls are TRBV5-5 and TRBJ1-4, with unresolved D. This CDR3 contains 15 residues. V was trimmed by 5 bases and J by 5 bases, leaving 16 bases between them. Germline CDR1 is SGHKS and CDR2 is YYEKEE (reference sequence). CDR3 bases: TGTGCCAGCAGTTCCCGGGAGGGCCCCAATGAAAAACTGTTTTTT. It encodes CASSSREGPNEKLFF.

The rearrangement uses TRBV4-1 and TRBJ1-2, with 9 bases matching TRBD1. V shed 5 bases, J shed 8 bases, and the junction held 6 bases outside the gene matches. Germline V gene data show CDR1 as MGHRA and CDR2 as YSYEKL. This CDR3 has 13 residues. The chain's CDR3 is CASSGTGGGGYTF. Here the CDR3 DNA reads TGCGCCAGCAGCGGTACAGGGGGCGGAGGCTACACCTTC.

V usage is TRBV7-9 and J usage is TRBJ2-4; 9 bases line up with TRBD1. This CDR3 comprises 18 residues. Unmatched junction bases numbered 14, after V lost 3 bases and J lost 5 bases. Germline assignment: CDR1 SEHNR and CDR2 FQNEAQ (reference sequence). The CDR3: CASSFPPGQGIGENIQYF. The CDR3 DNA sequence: TGTGCCAGCAGCTTTCCTCCGGGACAGGGTATTGGCGAAAACATTCAGTACTTC.

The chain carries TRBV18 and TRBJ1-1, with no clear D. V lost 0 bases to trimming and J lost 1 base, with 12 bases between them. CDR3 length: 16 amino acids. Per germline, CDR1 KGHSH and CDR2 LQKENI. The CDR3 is CASSPPQGLENTEAFF. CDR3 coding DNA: TGTGCCAGCTCACCACCCCAAGGCCTTGAGAACACTGAAGCTTTCTTT.

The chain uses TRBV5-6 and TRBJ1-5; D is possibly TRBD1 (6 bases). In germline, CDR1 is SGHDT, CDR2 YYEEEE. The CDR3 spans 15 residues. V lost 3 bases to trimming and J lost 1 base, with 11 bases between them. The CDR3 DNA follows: TGTGCCAGCAGCTCAACAGGGAGGAGCAATCAGCCCCAGCATTTT. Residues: CASSSTGRSNQPQHF.

The CDR3 loop is CAWTFQATSGNTIYF. CDR3 DNA sequence: TGTGCCTGGACTTTCCAGGCGACCTCTGGAAACACCATATATTTT. The rearrangement uses TRBV30 and TRBJ1-3; D unclear. V lost 4 bases to trimming and J lost 0 bases, with 13 bases between them. Germline V lookup: CDR1 GTSNPN, CDR2 SVGIG (reference sequence). The CDR3 spans 15 residues.

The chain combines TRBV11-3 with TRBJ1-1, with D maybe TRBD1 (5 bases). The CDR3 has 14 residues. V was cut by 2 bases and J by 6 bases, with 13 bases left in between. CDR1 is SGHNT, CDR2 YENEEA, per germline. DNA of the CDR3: TGTGCCAGCAGCTTAATCCTGGGGACCCCTGAAGCTTTCTTT. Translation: CASSLILGTPEAFF.

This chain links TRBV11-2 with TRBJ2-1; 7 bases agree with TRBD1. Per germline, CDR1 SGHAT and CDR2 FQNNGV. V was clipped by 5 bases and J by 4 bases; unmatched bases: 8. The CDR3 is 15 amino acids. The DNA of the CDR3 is TGTGCCAGCAGCCTAGGTGGGACAGCTTACAATGAGCAGTTCTTC. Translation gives CASSLGGTAYNEQFF.

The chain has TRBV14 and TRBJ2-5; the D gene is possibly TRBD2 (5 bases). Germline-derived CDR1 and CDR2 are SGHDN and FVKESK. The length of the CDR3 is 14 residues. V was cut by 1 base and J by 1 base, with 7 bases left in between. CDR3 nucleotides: TGTGCCAGCAGCCAAGGAGGGAGCCAAGAGACCCAGTACTTC. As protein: CASSQGGSQETQYF.

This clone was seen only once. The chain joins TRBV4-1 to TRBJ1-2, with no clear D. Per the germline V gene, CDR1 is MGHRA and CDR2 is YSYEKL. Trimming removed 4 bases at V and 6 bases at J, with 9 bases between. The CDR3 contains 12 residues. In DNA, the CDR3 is TGCGCCAGCAGCCTAGAAGGTGATGGCTACACCTTC. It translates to CASSLEGDGYTF.

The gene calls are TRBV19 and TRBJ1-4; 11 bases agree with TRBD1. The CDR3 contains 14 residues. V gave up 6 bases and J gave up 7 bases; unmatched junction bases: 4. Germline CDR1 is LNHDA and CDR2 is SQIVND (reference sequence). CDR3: CASRRDRGTEKLFF. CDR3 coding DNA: TGTGCCAGTAGACGGGACAGGGGGACTGAAAAACTGTTTTTT.

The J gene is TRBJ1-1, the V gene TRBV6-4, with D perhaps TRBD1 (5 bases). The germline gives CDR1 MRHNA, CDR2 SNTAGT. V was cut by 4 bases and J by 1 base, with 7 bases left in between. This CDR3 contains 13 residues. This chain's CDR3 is CASSVGENTEAFF. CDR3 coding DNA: TGTGCCAGCAGTGTAGGGGAGAACACTGAAGCTTTCTTT.

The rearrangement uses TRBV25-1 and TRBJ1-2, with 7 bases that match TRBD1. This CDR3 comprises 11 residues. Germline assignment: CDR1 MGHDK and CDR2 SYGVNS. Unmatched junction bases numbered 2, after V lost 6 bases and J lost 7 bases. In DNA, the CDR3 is TGTGCCAGCAGGAACAGGGGTGGCTACACCTTC. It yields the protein CASRNRGGYTF.

The CDR3 here is CASSQKKGWGNTGELFF. CDR3 coding DNA: TGCGCCAGCAGCCAAAAAAAGGGCTGGGGAAACACCGGGGAGCTGTTTTTT. V gene TRBV4-1 combines with J gene TRBJ2-2; D gene unclear. The CDR3 extends over 17 amino acids. Trimming cost V 2 bases and J 2 bases, with 15 bases left between them. From germline, CDR1 is MGHRA and CDR2 YSYEKL.

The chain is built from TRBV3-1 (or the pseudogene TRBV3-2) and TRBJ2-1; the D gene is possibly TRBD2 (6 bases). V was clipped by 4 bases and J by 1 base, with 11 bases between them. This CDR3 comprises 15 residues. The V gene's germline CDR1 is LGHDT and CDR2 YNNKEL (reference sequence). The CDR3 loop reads CASSPGTRSYNEQFF. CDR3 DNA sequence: TGTGCCAGCAGCCCCGGGACTCGTTCCTACAATGAGCAGTTCTTC.

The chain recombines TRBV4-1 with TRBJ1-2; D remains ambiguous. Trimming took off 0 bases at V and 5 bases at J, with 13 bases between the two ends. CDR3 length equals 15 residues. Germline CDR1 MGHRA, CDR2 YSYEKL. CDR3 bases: TGCGCCAGCAGCCAAGATTGGGCAAGGGCATATGGCTACACCTTC. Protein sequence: CASSQDWARAYGYTF.

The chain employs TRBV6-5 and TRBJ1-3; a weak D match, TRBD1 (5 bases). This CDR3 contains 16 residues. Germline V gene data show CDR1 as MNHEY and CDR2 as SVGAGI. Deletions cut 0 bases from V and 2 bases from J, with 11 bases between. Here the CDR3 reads CASSYSMARAGNTIYF. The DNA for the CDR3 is TGTGCCAGCAGTTACTCGATGGCCAGGGCTGGAAACACCATATATTTT.

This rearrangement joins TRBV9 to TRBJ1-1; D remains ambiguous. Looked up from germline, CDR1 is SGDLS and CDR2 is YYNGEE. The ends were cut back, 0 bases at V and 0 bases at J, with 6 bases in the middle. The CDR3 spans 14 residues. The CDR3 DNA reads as TGTGCCAGCAGCGTAGTTCGGGTGAACACTGAAGCTTTCTTT. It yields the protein CASSVVRVNTEAFF.

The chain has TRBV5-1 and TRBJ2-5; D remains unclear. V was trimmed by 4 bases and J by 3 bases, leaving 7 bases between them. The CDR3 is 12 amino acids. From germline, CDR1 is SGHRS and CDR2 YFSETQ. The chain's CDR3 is CASSPQEETQYF. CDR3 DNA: TGCGCCAGCAGCCCGCAAGAAGAGACCCAGTACTTC.